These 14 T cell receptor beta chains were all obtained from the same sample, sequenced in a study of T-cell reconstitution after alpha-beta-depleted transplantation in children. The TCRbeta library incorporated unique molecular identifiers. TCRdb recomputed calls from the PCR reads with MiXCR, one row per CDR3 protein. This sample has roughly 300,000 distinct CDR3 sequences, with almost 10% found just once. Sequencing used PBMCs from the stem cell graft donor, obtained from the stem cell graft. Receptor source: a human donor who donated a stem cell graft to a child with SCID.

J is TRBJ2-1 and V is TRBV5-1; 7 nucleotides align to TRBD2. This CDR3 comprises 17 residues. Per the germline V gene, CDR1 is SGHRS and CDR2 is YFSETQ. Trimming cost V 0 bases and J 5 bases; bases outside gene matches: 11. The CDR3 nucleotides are TGCGCCAGCAGCTTGGGGGACTATTTCGCGCTACACAATGAGCAGTTCTTC. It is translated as CASSLGDYFALHNEQFF.

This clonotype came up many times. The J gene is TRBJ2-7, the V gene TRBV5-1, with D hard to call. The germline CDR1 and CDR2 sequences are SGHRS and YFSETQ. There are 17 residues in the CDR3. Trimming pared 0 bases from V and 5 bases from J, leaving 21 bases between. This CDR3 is CASSLETVRRPTDEQYF. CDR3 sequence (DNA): TGCGCCAGCAGCTTGGAAACCGTACGGCGCCCTACCGACGAGCAGTACTTC.

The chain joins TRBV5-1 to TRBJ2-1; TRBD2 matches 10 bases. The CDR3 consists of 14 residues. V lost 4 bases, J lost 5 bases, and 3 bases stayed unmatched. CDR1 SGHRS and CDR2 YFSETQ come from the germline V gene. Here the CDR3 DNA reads TGCGCCAGCAGCCCGGGACTAGCGAACAATGAGCAGTTCTTC. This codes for CASSPGLANNEQFF.

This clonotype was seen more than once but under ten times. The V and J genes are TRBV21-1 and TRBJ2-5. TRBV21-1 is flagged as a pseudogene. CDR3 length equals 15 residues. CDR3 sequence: CASSQAGGYQETQYF. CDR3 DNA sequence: TGTGCCAGCAGCCAAGCGGGGGGGTACCAAGAGACCCAGTACTTC.

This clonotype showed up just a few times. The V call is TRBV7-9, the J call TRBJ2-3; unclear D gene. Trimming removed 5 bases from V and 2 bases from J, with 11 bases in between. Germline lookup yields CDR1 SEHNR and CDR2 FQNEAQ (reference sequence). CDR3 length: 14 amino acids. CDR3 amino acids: CASSPSEATDTQYF. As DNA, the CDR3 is TGTGCCAGCAGCCCCAGTGAGGCCACAGATACGCAGTATTTT.

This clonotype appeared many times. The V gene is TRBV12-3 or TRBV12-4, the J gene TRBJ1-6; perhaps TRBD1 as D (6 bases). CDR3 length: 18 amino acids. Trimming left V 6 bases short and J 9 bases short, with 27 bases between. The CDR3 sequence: CASRAIRSTGIGVSPLHF. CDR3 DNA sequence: TGTGCCAGCAGGGCCATCCGATCAACAGGGATAGGGGTTTCACCCCTCCACTTT.

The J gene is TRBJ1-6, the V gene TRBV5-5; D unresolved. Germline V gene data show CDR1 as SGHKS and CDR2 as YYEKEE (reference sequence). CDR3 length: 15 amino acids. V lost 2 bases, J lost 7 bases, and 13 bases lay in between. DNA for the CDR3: TGTGCCAGCAGCTTTCAGGAGTTGGAGAATTCACCCCTCCACTTT. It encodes CASSFQELENSPLHF.

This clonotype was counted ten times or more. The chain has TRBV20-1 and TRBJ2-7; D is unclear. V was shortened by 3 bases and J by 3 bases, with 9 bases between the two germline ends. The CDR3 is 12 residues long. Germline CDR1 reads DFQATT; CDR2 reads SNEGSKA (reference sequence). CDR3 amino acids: CSASGTNYEQYF. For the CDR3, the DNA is TGCAGTGCTAGTGGCACTAACTACGAGCAGTACTTC.

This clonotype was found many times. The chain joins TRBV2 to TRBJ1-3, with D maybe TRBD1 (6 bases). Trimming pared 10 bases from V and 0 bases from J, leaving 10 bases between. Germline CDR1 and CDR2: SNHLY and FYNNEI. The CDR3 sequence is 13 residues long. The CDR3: CATSQGSGNTIYF. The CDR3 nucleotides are TGTGCCACATCACAGGGCTCTGGAAACACCATATATTTT.

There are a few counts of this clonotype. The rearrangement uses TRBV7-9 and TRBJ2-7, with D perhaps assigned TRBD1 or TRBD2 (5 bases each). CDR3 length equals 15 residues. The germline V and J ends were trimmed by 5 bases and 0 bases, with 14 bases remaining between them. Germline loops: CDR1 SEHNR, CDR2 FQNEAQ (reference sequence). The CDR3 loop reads CASSPPWGSSYEQYF. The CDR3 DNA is TGTGCCAGCAGCCCACCTTGGGGGTCCTCCTACGAGCAGTACTTC.

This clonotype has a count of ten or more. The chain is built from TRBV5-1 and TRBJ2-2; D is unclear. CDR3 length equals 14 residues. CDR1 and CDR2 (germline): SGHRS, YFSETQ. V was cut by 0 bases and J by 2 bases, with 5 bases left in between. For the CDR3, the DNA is TGCGCCAGCAGCTTGGCCACAAACACCGGGGAGCTGTTTTTT. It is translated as CASSLATNTGELFF.

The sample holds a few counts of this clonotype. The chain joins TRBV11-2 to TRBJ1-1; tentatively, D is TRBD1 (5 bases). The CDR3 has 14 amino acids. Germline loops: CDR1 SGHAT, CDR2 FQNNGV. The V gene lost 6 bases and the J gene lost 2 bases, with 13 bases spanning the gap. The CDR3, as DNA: TGTGCCAGCAGATCCCGACAGCAAAACACTGAAGCTTTCTTT. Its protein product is CASRSRQQNTEAFF.

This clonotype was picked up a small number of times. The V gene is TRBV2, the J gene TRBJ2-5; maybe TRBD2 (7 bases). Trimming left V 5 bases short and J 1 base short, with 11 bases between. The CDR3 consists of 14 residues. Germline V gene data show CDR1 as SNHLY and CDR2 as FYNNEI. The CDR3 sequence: CASSNGGRQETQYF. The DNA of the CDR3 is TGTGCCAGCAGTAACGGGGGGCGCCAAGAGACCCAGTACTTC.

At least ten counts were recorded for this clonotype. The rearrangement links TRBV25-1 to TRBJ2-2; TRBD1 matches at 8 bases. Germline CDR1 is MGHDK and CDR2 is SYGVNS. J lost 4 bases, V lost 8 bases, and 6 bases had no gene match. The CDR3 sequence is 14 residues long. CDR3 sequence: CASGQGLVTGELFF. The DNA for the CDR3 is TGTGCCAGCGGACAGGGACTGGTCACCGGGGAGCTGTTTTTT. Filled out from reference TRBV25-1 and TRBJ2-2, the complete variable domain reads EADIYQTPRYLVIGTGKKITLECSQTMGHDKMYWYQQDPGMELHLIHYSYGVNSTEKGDLSSESTVSRIRTEHFPLTLESARPSHTSQYLCASGQGLVTGELFFGEGSRLTVL.